This TCR beta chain was observed in a study of T-cell reconstitution after alpha-beta-depleted transplantation in children. Researchers prepared the TCRbeta library using unique molecular identifiers, the study reports. One entry per CDR3 protein, called by TCRdb with MiXCR from the PCR reads. Found here are 600,000 to 700,000 distinct CDR3 sequences, around 16% of them singletons; the top ten hold 0.85% to 1.3%. This clonotype has at least ten counts. The CDR3 contains 14 residues. J lost 0 bases, V lost 5 bases, and 4 bases had no gene match. Specimen: PBMCs from the stem cell graft donor, collected from the stem cell graft. The chain has TRBV12-3 or TRBV12-4 and TRBJ2-7; 7 bases line up with TRBD1. The origin of this receptor is a human donor who donated a stem cell graft to a child with acute myeloid leukemia. The CDR3 nucleotides read TGTGCCAGCAGTCGACAGGGCTTCTCCTACGAGCAGTACTTC. This codes for CASSRQGFSYEQYF.